This T cell receptor (beta chain) was captured by sequencing in a study of blood T cell repertoires in COVID-19. Study-wide context: From T cells, B-cell-depleted T cells, or PBMCs came the material, which was cDNA or gDNA.

Germline V gene lookup returns CDR1 MNHEY and CDR2 SVGAGI. Trimming removed 10 bases from V and 9 bases from J, with 13 bases in between. This CDR3 is 11 amino acids long. How the authors handled the data: It was from reference gene primer amplification that nucleated cell counts were estimated. Profiling relied on immunoSEQ multiplex PCR, and the TCRdb table lists in-frame clones only, not all of them. The V and J calls and clone size come from that table; D and trimming were worked out from the DNA. This sample yields over 400,000 clones, of which approximately 90% are seen a single time; approximately 8% belongs to the top ten.

This chain links TRBV6-5 with TRBJ1-5; possible D gene TRBD1, 5 bases. Sample: PBMCs or T cells enriched from blood (not recorded which). This sequence originates from a woman aged 60-70 years who had recovered from COVID-19. The CDR3 region is CATQGAGPQHF. The CDR3 DNA follows: TGTGCCACCCAGGGCGCTGGGCCCCAGCATTTT.